Listed here are 17 T cell receptor beta chains from one sample, sequenced in a study of PD-L1 blockade in urothelial cancer. Time point here: peripheral blood 6 weeks after treatment start. Profiled with immunoSEQ multiplex PCR; TCRdb holds only in-frame clones, not every one. This sample yields about 120,000 clones, of which roughly 90% are seen a single time; about 1.5% belongs to the top ten. The specimen was PBMCs, collected around atezolizumab (anti-PD-L1) treatment. The source is a man between 60 and 70 years old with urothelial cancer.

The chain couples TRBV28 to TRBJ1-4; 9 nucleotides align to TRBD1. The CDR3 contains 14 residues. V was clipped by 10 bases and J by 6 bases; unmatched bases: 9. Germline CDR1 is MDHEN and CDR2 is SYDVKM. CDR3 in amino acids: CATAPGQGYEKLFF. CDR3 DNA sequence: TGTGCCACCGCACCGGGACAGGGATATGAAAAACTGTTTTTT. Supplemented by reference TRBV28 and TRBJ1-4, the full variable domain reads DVKVTQSSRYLVKRTGEKVFLECVQDMDHENMFWYRQDPGLGLRLIYFSYDVKMKEKGDIPEGYSVSREKKERFSLILESASTNQTSMYLCATAPGQGYEKLFFGSGTQLSVL.

J is TRBJ2-1 and V is TRBV4-1; 10 positions match TRBD2. In germline, CDR1 is MGHRA, CDR2 YSYEKL. CDR3 length equals 20 residues. Unmatched junction bases numbered 14, after V lost 3 bases and J lost 0 bases. Here the CDR3 reads CASSHLLPGLAISSYNEQFF. CDR3 in DNA: TGCGCCAGCAGCCACCTGCTACCGGGACTAGCGATCAGCTCCTACAATGAGCAGTTCTTC.

This chain joins TRBV19 and TRBJ1-2, with 8 positions matching TRBD1. The CDR3 sequence is 13 residues long. V trimming: 6 bases; J trimming: 4 bases; junction bases outside the gene matches: 4. From germline, CDR1 is LNHDA and CDR2 SQIVND (reference sequence). The CDR3 sequence: CASRNDRGYGYTF. CDR3 bases: TGTGCCAGTAGGAACGACAGGGGCTATGGCTACACCTTC.

This chain links TRBV19 with TRBJ2-7; D is possibly TRBD2 (5 bases). This CDR3 has 15 amino acids. With 6 bases removed from V and 7 bases from J, the gap between germline ends came to 22 bases. Germline-derived CDR1 and CDR2 are LNHDA and SQIVND (reference sequence). The CDR3 sequence: CASSTRLTGSREQYF. The CDR3 region has the DNA TGTGCCAGTAGCACTCGGCTGACGGGGTCTCGAGAGCAGTACTTC.

The V call is TRBV15, the J call TRBJ2-7; unclear D gene. The CDR3 contains 15 residues. V lost 0 bases, J lost 4 bases, and 13 bases lay in between. Germline CDR1 reads LNHNV; CDR2 reads YYDKDF (reference sequence). CDR3 DNA: TGTGCCACCAGCAGAGATAGTGTATCGATATACGAGCAGTACTTC. It encodes CATSRDSVSIYEQYF.

This clone was picked up one time. V gene TRBV18 combines with J gene TRBJ1-4, with 8 bases that match TRBD1. Germline CDR1 KGHSH, CDR2 LQKENI. With V trimmed by 2 bases and J by 6 bases, 8 bases remained unmatched. This CDR3 has 16 amino acids. The CDR3 sequence is CASSPFSGTGDEKLFF. The DNA of the CDR3 is TGTGCCAGCTCACCATTTTCCGGGACAGGCGATGAAAAACTGTTTTTT.

V usage is TRBV5-4 and J usage is TRBJ1-6; D uncertain. CDR1 and CDR2 from the germline V gene are SGHNT and YYREEE (reference sequence). The CDR3 runs 15 residues. The ends were cut back, 4 bases at V and 5 bases at J, with 13 bases in the middle. The CDR3 loop is CASSAAPRDNSPLHF. Written as DNA, the CDR3 is TGTGCCAGCAGCGCCGCGCCCCGTGATAATTCACCCCTCCACTTT.

This clone has a handful of counts. The chain combines TRBV10-1 with TRBJ1-2; 11 bases are shared with TRBD1. The length of the CDR3 is 13 residues. CDR1 is WNHNN, CDR2 SYGVQD, per germline (reference sequence). Trimming took 6 bases from V and 7 from J; bases not matched to a gene: 4. CDR3 sequence (DNA): TGCGCCAGCAGCCCGGACAGGGGGCTTGGCTACACCTTC. Translation: CASSPDRGLGYTF.

This clone was counted between two and nine times. The junction shows a germline mismatch at one end, possibly a read error. V gene TRBV7-7 combines with J gene TRBJ2-3; D may be TRBD2 (6 bases). This CDR3 spans 16 amino acids. Germline CDR1 is SSHAT and CDR2 is FNYEAQ (reference sequence). For the CDR3, the DNA is TGTGCTAGCAGCCCCGGACTACGGGGAAACACAGATACGCAGTATTTT. Translating gives CASSPGLRGNTDTQYF. Looking up the rest from reference TRBV7-7 and TRBJ2-3 gives the full variable domain: GAGVSQSPRYKVTKRGQDVTLRCDPISSHATLYWYQQALGQGPEFLTYFNYEAQPDKSGLPSDRFSAERPEGSISTLTIQRTEQRDSAMYRCASSPGLRGNTDTQYFGPGTRLTVL.

This clone was seen just once. The V gene is TRBV5-1, the J gene TRBJ2-7; 11 bases fit TRBD1. Germline CDR1 reads SGHRS; CDR2 reads YFSETQ. The junction had 6 bases not matched to a gene; V was cut back by 5 bases and J by 2 bases. The CDR3 extends over 15 amino acids. CDR3 region: CASSQGQGATYEQYF. The CDR3 nucleotides read TGCGCCAGCAGTCAAGGACAGGGGGCTACCTACGAGCAGTACTTC.

Ten or more counts support this clone. The chain recombines TRBV9 with TRBJ2-3; D unresolved. The CDR3 has 18 residues. CDR1 is SGDLS, CDR2 YYNGEE, per germline. Trimming took 4 bases from V and 1 from J, leaving 22 bases between them. The CDR3 bases are TGTGCCAGCAGCTCCTCCCCCAGGTTAGGCTCGGGCACAGATACGCAGTATTTT. Residues: CASSSSPRLGSGTDTQYF.

The rearrangement links TRBV11-2 to TRBJ2-7; 8 bases are a match to TRBD1. This CDR3 comprises 14 residues. Germline loops: CDR1 SGHAT, CDR2 FQNNGV. V lost 4 bases and J lost 4; bases outside the gene matches: 6. The CDR3 DNA follows: TGTGCCAGCAGCTCCGGACAGGGACCTTACGAGCAGTACTTC. It codes for CASSSGQGPYEQYF.

This sequence joins TRBV5-1 and TRBJ1-2; 7 nucleotides line up with TRBD1. CDR1 and CDR2 (germline): SGHRS, YFSETQ. This CDR3 comprises 14 residues. The trim removed 3 bases at V and 4 bases at J, leaving 6 bases unmatched. The CDR3 sequence: CASSSPTGSYGYTF. In DNA form, the CDR3 reads TGCGCCAGCAGCTCTCCGACAGGGAGCTATGGCTACACCTTC.

V usage is TRBV6-6 and J usage is TRBJ2-7; TRBD1 is a possible D gene (6 bases). V was trimmed by 0 bases and J by 3 bases, leaving 15 bases between them. Per germline, CDR1 MNHNY and CDR2 SVGAGI (reference sequence). This CDR3 is 16 amino acids long. The CDR3 loop is CASSYSVSGGHYEQYF. The CDR3 nucleotides are TGTGCCAGCAGTTACTCCGTGAGTGGGGGACACTACGAGCAGTACTTC.

The chain recombines TRBV28 with TRBJ2-2, with D perhaps matching TRBD2 (5 bases). V lost 8 bases and J 0 bases, leaving 10 bases between the germline ends. In germline, CDR1 is MDHEN, CDR2 SYDVKM. This CDR3 is built from 14 residues. CDR3 nucleotides: TGTGCCAGCGCGGGCGGGTCGAACACCGGGGAGCTGTTTTTT. Translated, it gives CASAGGSNTGELFF.

This chain connects TRBV10-3 to TRBJ2-3; 8 bases map to TRBD2. Germline assignment: CDR1 ENHRY and CDR2 SYGVKD. V lost 5 bases and J lost 2; bases outside the gene matches: 6. The CDR3 runs 15 residues. CDR3 region: CAISLTSEDTDTQYF. The CDR3 DNA reads as TGTGCCATCAGTTTGACTAGCGAAGACACAGATACGCAGTATTTT.

This clone showed up just once. The genes are TRBV2 and TRBJ2-1; the match to TRBD2 covers 16 bases. CDR1 and CDR2 (germline): SNHLY, FYNNEI. V lost 8 bases and J lost 5; bases outside the gene matches: 21. The CDR3 loop spans 21 amino acids. The CDR3 DNA is TGTGCCAGCCGGTCAAGACAGGGTGGGACTAGCGGGAGGGGTTTCCACAATGAGCAGTTCTTC. Residues: CASRSRQGGTSGRGFHNEQFF.